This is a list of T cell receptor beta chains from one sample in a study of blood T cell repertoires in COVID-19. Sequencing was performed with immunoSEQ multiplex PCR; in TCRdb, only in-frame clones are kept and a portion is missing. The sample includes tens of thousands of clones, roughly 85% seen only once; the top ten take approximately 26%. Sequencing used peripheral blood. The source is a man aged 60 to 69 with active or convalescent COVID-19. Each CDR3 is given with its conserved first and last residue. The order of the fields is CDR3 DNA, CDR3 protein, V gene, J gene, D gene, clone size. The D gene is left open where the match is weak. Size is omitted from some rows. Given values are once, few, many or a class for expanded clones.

CDR3 DNA: TGCGCCAGCAGTGGGACTAGCGGGGGGGCCCCGGCCGGGGAGCTGTTTTTT
CDR3 protein: CASSGTSGGAPAGELFF
V gene: TRBV10-1
J gene: TRBJ2-2
D gene: TRBD2
clone size: -

CDR3 DNA: TGCGCCAGCAGCCTTATCGATAGCGGGGGTACGGCAGGCACCGGGGAGCTGTTTTTT
CDR3 protein: CASSLIDSGGTAGTGELFF
V gene: TRBV4-1
J gene: TRBJ2-2
D gene: TRBD2
clone size: -

CDR3 DNA: TGTGCCACCCGCGGGGGGTTGACTAATTCACCCCTCCACTTT
CDR3 protein: CATRGGLTNSPLHF
V gene: TRBV19
J gene: TRBJ1-6
D gene: -
clone size: -

CDR3 DNA: TGTGCCAGCAGTGGGGACAGGGGACAAGAGACCCAGTACTTC
CDR3 protein: CASSGDRGQETQYF
V gene: TRBV2
J gene: TRBJ2-5
D gene: TRBD1
clone size: -

CDR3 DNA: TGTGCCAGCAGCGGGACAGGGTCCACAGATACGCAGTATTTT
CDR3 protein: CASSGTGSTDTQYF
V gene: TRBV7-9
J gene: TRBJ2-3
D gene: TRBD1
clone size: -

CDR3 DNA: TGCGCCAGCAGCCCCCAGGCGGGGGGCACTGAAGCTTTCTTT
CDR3 protein: CASSPQAGGTEAFF
V gene: TRBV5-1
J gene: TRBJ1-1
D gene: -
clone size: -

CDR3 DNA: TGTGCCACCCGCCGGACAGGGGGAGGTTACGAGCAGTACTTC
CDR3 protein: CATRRTGGGYEQYF
V gene: TRBV19
J gene: TRBJ2-7
D gene: TRBD1
clone size: -

CDR3 DNA: TGTGCCAGCAGTCCACAGGGGGGCTCCAGGGCGCTGTACTTC
CDR3 protein: CASSPQGGSRALYF
V gene: TRBV6-5
J gene: TRBJ2-7
D gene: TRBD1
clone size: -

CDR3 DNA: TGTGCCAGCAGCACCAGGGACAGGGGGCGAGAGGCTTTCTTT
CDR3 protein: CASSTRDRGREAFF
V gene: TRBV5-6
J gene: TRBJ1-1
D gene: TRBD1
clone size: once

CDR3 DNA: TGTGCCAGCAGTATCCGAGGTAGAGGAGAAGCTTTCTTT
CDR3 protein: CASSIRGRGEAFF
V gene: TRBV2
J gene: TRBJ1-1
D gene: -
clone size: -

CDR3 DNA: TGTGCCAGCACAGTAGGAGCGGGACAGGGTGCTCAGCCCCAGCATTTT
CDR3 protein: CASTVGAGQGAQPQHF
V gene: TRBV28
J gene: TRBJ1-5
D gene: TRBD1
clone size: -

CDR3 DNA: TGTGCCAGCAGCTTCGACAGGGTCAATTTCCTGGCATCCTACGAGCAGTACTTC
CDR3 protein: CASSFDRVNFLASYEQYF
V gene: TRBV5-5
J gene: TRBJ2-7
D gene: TRBD1
clone size: -

CDR3 DNA: TGCAGCGTTGAACTACAGGGACTAACCTACGAGCAGTACTTC
CDR3 protein: CSVELQGLTYEQYF
V gene: TRBV29-1
J gene: TRBJ2-7
D gene: -
clone size: -

CDR3 DNA: TGTGCCAGCAGTTACAGGGACGGCACTGAAGCTTTCTTT
CDR3 protein: CASSYRDGTEAFF
V gene: TRBV3-1/TRBV3-2
J gene: TRBJ1-1
D gene: -
clone size: -

CDR3 DNA: TGTGCCAGCAGCCGGCAAGCGGGGAGCGGCACCGGGGAGCTGTTTTTT
CDR3 protein: CASSRQAGSGTGELFF
V gene: TRBV3-1/TRBV3-2
J gene: TRBJ2-2
D gene: TRBD2
clone size: once

CDR3 DNA: TGTGCCTGGACACCCCTGGAGGGATTCTACACCTTC
CDR3 protein: CAWTPLEGFYTF
V gene: TRBV30
J gene: TRBJ1-2
D gene: -
clone size: -

CDR3 DNA: TGTGCCAGCAGCTCATTTACAGGGAGCGGCCAGCCCCAGCATTTT
CDR3 protein: CASSSFTGSGQPQHF
V gene: TRBV5-6
J gene: TRBJ1-5
D gene: -
clone size: -

CDR3 DNA: TGTGCCAGCAGCTTCAGACTAGCGGGGAGCACAGATACGCAGTATTTT
CDR3 protein: CASSFRLAGSTDTQYF
V gene: TRBV5-5
J gene: TRBJ2-3
D gene: TRBD2
clone size: -

CDR3 DNA: TGTGCCAGCAGCCGGGACAGGGTGGGGGAGACCCAGTACTTC
CDR3 protein: CASSRDRVGETQYF
V gene: TRBV5-4
J gene: TRBJ2-5
D gene: TRBD1
clone size: -

CDR3 DNA: TGTGCCAGCAGTGACACAGGGGGCTGGTATGGCTACACCTTC
CDR3 protein: CASSDTGGWYGYTF
V gene: TRBV6-1
J gene: TRBJ1-2
D gene: TRBD1
clone size: -

CDR3 DNA: TGCGCCAGCAGCCAAGAGGCTAGCGGACTCGGAAAGACCCAGTACTTC
CDR3 protein: CASSQEASGLGKTQYF
V gene: TRBV4-1
J gene: TRBJ2-5
D gene: TRBD2
clone size: -

CDR3 DNA: TGTGCCAGCAGTGAACAGGGTTTCGATTATGTTCTTGGTAAGCCCCAGCATTTT
CDR3 protein: CASSEQGFDYVLGKPQHF
V gene: TRBV6-1
J gene: TRBJ1-5
D gene: -
clone size: -

CDR3 DNA: TGTGCCAGCAGCGTTCAGGGGGCCTCAGGCGAGCAGTACTTC
CDR3 protein: CASSVQGASGEQYF
V gene: TRBV7-6
J gene: TRBJ2-7
D gene: TRBD1
clone size: large

CDR3 DNA: TGCGCCAGCAGCTTGGATCCCGGGGGCAATCAGCCCCAGCATTTT
CDR3 protein: CASSLDPGGNQPQHF
V gene: TRBV5-1
J gene: TRBJ1-5
D gene: -
clone size: -

CDR3 DNA: TGTGCCAGCAGCCCCCGGGACAGCCCACCGGACGAGCAGTACTTC
CDR3 protein: CASSPRDSPPDEQYF
V gene: TRBV6-5
J gene: TRBJ2-7
D gene: TRBD1
clone size: -

CDR3 DNA: TGTGCCAGCAGCTTCCCGGGACAGGGTACTTACTCCTCCTACAATGAGCAGTTCTTC
CDR3 protein: CASSFPGQGTYSSYNEQFF
V gene: TRBV7-9
J gene: TRBJ2-1
D gene: TRBD1
clone size: -

CDR3 DNA: TGTGCCAGCACCGGGACACAGACTACTCCCCTCCACTTT
CDR3 protein: CASTGTQTTPLHF
V gene: TRBV2
J gene: TRBJ1-6
D gene: -
clone size: -

CDR3 DNA: TGTGCCAGCAAACCGGTCTCCTACAATGAGCAGTTCTTC
CDR3 protein: CASKPVSYNEQFF
V gene: TRBV28
J gene: TRBJ2-1
D gene: -
clone size: -

CDR3 DNA: TGTGCCACCTCCTGGGACAGGGGACGAGGGAGCAATCAGCCCCAGCATTTT
CDR3 protein: CATSWDRGRGSNQPQHF
V gene: TRBV28
J gene: TRBJ1-5
D gene: TRBD1
clone size: -

CDR3 DNA: TGTGCCAGCAGCTTAGCGAGCGGGCAAGAGACCCAGTACTTC
CDR3 protein: CASSLASGQETQYF
V gene: TRBV7-2
J gene: TRBJ2-5
D gene: -
clone size: -

CDR3 DNA: TGCGCCAGCAGCTTGGGGACAGAGAACACTGAAGCTTTCTTT
CDR3 protein: CASSLGTENTEAFF
V gene: TRBV5-1
J gene: TRBJ1-1
D gene: -
clone size: -

CDR3 DNA: TGTGCCAGCAGCAGGACAGGGGTTATAGAGACCCAGTACTTC
CDR3 protein: CASSRTGVIETQYF
V gene: TRBV5-6
J gene: TRBJ2-5
D gene: TRBD1
clone size: -

CDR3 DNA: TGTGCCAGCAGGTCCGGGGGTGCGGCGTTAATCTGGGATACGCAGTATTTT
CDR3 protein: CASRSGGAALIWDTQYF
V gene: TRBV5-5
J gene: TRBJ2-3
D gene: -
clone size: -

CDR3 DNA: TGTGCCAGCAGCACCACAGGGGGCGATGAAAAACTGTTTTTT
CDR3 protein: CASSTTGGDEKLFF
V gene: TRBV5-4
J gene: TRBJ1-4
D gene: TRBD1
clone size: -

CDR3 DNA: TGCGCCAGCAGCCCCCGAGACAGGGGCCAGGGCCCCACAGATACGCAGTATTTT
CDR3 protein: CASSPRDRGQGPTDTQYF
V gene: TRBV4-1
J gene: TRBJ2-3
D gene: TRBD1
clone size: -

CDR3 DNA: TGTGCCAGTAGTATAGGTACAGGAGAGCAGTTCTTC
CDR3 protein: CASSIGTGEQFF
V gene: TRBV19
J gene: TRBJ2-1
D gene: -
clone size: -

CDR3 DNA: TGTGCCAGCCGTAACCGGGAAGGAGAAAAACTGTTTTTT
CDR3 protein: CASRNREGEKLFF
V gene: TRBV6-5
J gene: TRBJ1-4
D gene: -
clone size: -

CDR3 DNA: TGTGCCAGCAGCCCCCCGGAGGGGACCCACAATGAGCAGTTCTTC
CDR3 protein: CASSPPEGTHNEQFF
V gene: TRBV7-8
J gene: TRBJ2-1
D gene: -
clone size: few

CDR3 DNA: TGTGCCAGCAGCTCGACAGGGTTGGAAAAACTGTTTTTT
CDR3 protein: CASSSTGLEKLFF
V gene: TRBV5-5
J gene: TRBJ1-4
D gene: TRBD1
clone size: -

CDR3 DNA: TGTGCCAGCAGCCCAGCGACAGGGGGTTGGGAAAAACTGTTTTTT
CDR3 protein: CASSPATGGWEKLFF
V gene: TRBV5-5
J gene: TRBJ1-4
D gene: TRBD1
clone size: -

CDR3 DNA: TGTGCCAGCAAGGATCGGGGGACCTACGAGCAGTACTTC
CDR3 protein: CASKDRGTYEQYF
V gene: TRBV2
J gene: TRBJ2-7
D gene: -
clone size: -

CDR3 DNA: TGTGCCAGCAGTCCCACCAGGGACCAAGAGACCCAGTACTTC
CDR3 protein: CASSPTRDQETQYF
V gene: TRBV27
J gene: TRBJ2-5
D gene: -
clone size: -

CDR3 DNA: TGTGCCAGCAGCTTGCGGTGGGGGCTTGTTGGGGAGCTGTTTTTT
CDR3 protein: CASSLRWGLVGELFF
V gene: TRBV5-6
J gene: TRBJ2-2
D gene: -
clone size: -

CDR3 DNA: TGTGCCAGCAGCAAACCTGACAGGGGGAATCAGCCCCAGCATTTT
CDR3 protein: CASSKPDRGNQPQHF
V gene: TRBV21-1
J gene: TRBJ1-5
D gene: -
clone size: -

CDR3 DNA: TGTGCCAGTAGTGCCGATGGACGAGCGGGGGGGTACGAGCAGTACTTC
CDR3 protein: CASSADGRAGGYEQYF
V gene: TRBV19
J gene: TRBJ2-7
D gene: TRBD2
clone size: -